This T cell receptor (beta chain) was identified in a study of T-cell reconstitution after alpha-beta-depleted transplantation in children. Preparation of the TCRbeta library was carried out with unique molecular identifiers. TCRdb passed the PCR reads through MiXCR, listing each CDR3 protein once. Among around 200,000 distinct CDR3 sequences, approximately 10% were seen once, and the ten largest hold approximately 6.6%. V was cut by 0 bases and J by 5 bases, with 10 bases left in between. The CDR3 covers 14 residues. Germline lookup yields CDR1 SGHTA and CDR2 FQGNSA. The chain recombines TRBV7-2 with TRBJ2-5; possibly TRBD1 for D (6 bases). The input for sequencing was PBMCs from the stem cell graft donor, taken from the stem cell graft. The sequence was collected from a human donor who donated a stem cell graft to a child with acute lymphoblastic leukemia. In DNA form, the CDR3 reads TGTGCCAGCAGCTTAGCGACAGGACGGGAGACCCAGTACTTC. Its translation is CASSLATGRETQYF. Full variable domain (rest looked up from reference TRBV7-2 and TRBJ2-5): GAGVSQSPSNKVTEKGKDVELRCDPISGHTALYWYRQSLGQGLEFLIYFQGNSAPDKSGLPSDRFSAERTGGSVSTLTIQRTQQEDSAVYLCASSLATGRETQYFGPGTRLLVL.